These 18 T cell receptor beta chains were sequenced from one sample in a study of cytomegalovirus exposure and HLA in healthy donors. 13 Jbeta primers and 60 Vbeta primers were used for the PCR. Measured with immunoSEQ multiplex PCR; TCRdb has only the in-frame clones, and not every one. The table lists 150,000 to 200,000 clones, about 82% of them singletons, with about 0.77% in the top ten. The sequenced material came from PBMCs. Every receptor here comes from a woman aged 18-29 years in good health and CMV-seronegative.

This clone was seen just once. The chain employs TRBV28 and TRBJ2-6; 12 bases are shared with TRBD2. With 6 bases clipped from V and 1 base from J, the junction kept 4 bases outside the gene matches. The CDR3 loop spans 17 amino acids. The V gene's germline CDR1 is MDHEN and CDR2 SYDVKM. CDR3 protein: CASSRLAGASGANVLTF. For the CDR3, the DNA is TGTGCCAGCAGCCGACTAGCGGGAGCGTCTGGGGCCAACGTCCTGACTTTC.

The chain is built from TRBV4-2 and TRBJ2-1, with 9 bases matching TRBD2. CDR1 is LGHNA, CDR2 YNFKEQ, per germline. Germline trimming cut 0 bases from V and 7 bases from J; bases unmatched to any gene: 10. The length of the CDR3 is 17 residues. The CDR3 is CASSQDPLAGYKNEQFF. In DNA form, the CDR3 reads TGTGCCAGCAGCCAAGATCCCCTAGCGGGATATAAGAATGAGCAGTTCTTC.

The rearrangement links TRBV5-1 to TRBJ2-3, with 12 bases fitting TRBD1. The CDR3 consists of 16 residues. Trimming took 3 bases from V and 4 from J; bases not matched to a gene: 6. CDR1 and CDR2 (germline): SGHRS, YFSETQ. CDR3 bases: TGCGCCAGCAGCTCCGTGCGGGACAGGGGGCCAGATACGCAGTATTTT. Protein: CASSSVRDRGPDTQYF.

The genes are TRBV28 and TRBJ2-7; a possible D gene is TRBD1 (7 bases). The length of the CDR3 is 15 residues. V dropped 3 bases and J dropped 3 bases, with 15 bases sitting between them. Germline V gene data show CDR1 as MDHEN and CDR2 as SYDVKM. CDR3 amino acids: CASSFGGGVIYEQYF. CDR3 coding DNA: TGTGCCAGCAGTTTTGGAGGGGGCGTGATCTACGAGCAGTACTTC.

The rearrangement joins TRBV11-3 to TRBJ2-7, with TRBD1 as a possible D gene (6 bases). Germline V gene data show CDR1 as SGHNT and CDR2 as YENEEA. V lost 3 bases and J 2 bases, leaving 11 bases between the germline ends. The CDR3 runs to 14 residues. The CDR3 reads CASSLNRVAYEQYF. The CDR3 coding sequence is TGTGCCAGCAGCTTGAACAGGGTGGCCTACGAGCAGTACTTC.

This clone was detected only a few times. The V gene is TRBV4-1, the J gene TRBJ1-1; TRBD1 might be the D (5 bases). The germline CDR1 and CDR2 sequences are MGHRA and YSYEKL. This CDR3 has 13 residues. Trimming removed 8 bases from V and 3 bases from J, with 13 bases in between. CDR3 nucleotide sequence: TGCGCCAGCTACGGTCAGGGTTACACTGAAGCTTTCTTT. Protein: CASYGQGYTEAFF.

Only one count was recorded for this clone. CDR3 in DNA: TGTGCCAGTACTAAACTTGGGAACACTGAAGCTTTCTTT. Translation gives CASTKLGNTEAFF. The J gene is TRBJ1-1, the V gene TRBV19; D call uncertain. Germline V gene lookup returns CDR1 LNHDA and CDR2 SQIVND (reference sequence). The CDR3 loop spans 13 amino acids. V shed 7 bases and J shed 1 base, with 10 bases lying between them. The full variable domain, its missing parts supplied by reference TRBV19 and TRBJ1-1, is DGGITQSPKYLFRKEGQNVTLSCEQNLNHDAMYWYRQDPGQGLRLIYYSQIVNDFQKGDIAEGYSVSREKKESFPLTVTSAQKNPTAFYLCASTKLGNTEAFFGQGTRLTVV.

The rearrangement links TRBV9 to TRBJ2-2, with 9 bases aligning to TRBD2. Germline CDR1 SGDLS, CDR2 YYNGEE. With 4 bases clipped from V and 1 base from J, the junction kept 8 bases outside the gene matches. The CDR3 is 17 amino acids. Here the CDR3 reads CASSPQGTSRNTGELFF. The CDR3 DNA reads TGTGCCAGCAGCCCCCAGGGGACTAGCCGGAACACCGGGGAGCTGTTTTTT.

This clone came up once. The chain joins TRBV2 to TRBJ1-2; D is perhaps TRBD1 (6 bases). Germline CDR1 and CDR2: SNHLY and FYNNEI. V gave up 5 bases and J gave up 3 bases, with 13 bases separating them. CDR3 length: 14 residues. CDR3 sequence (DNA): TGTGCCAGCAGTAACTTTGGACAGTACTATGGCTACACCTTC. It is translated as CASSNFGQYYGYTF.

The rearrangement joins TRBV18 to TRBJ2-1; weak D call: TRBD1 (6 bases). Germline loops: CDR1 KGHSH, CDR2 LQKENI. The V end was cut by 4 bases, the J end by 10 bases, with 20 bases between. The CDR3 sequence is 15 residues long. As DNA, the CDR3 is TGTGCCAGCTCACTGGGGGCCACCAAGAATAGGGAGCAGTTCTTC. Its translation: CASSLGATKNREQFF.

The chain employs TRBV5-5 and TRBJ1-4, with D hard to call. The CDR3 spans 17 residues. The V end lost 0 bases, the J end lost 6 bases, and 18 bases lay between the germline ends. Per germline, CDR1 SGHKS and CDR2 YYEKEE (reference sequence). CDR3 nucleotide sequence: TGTGCCAGCAGCTTGGCCGCCGGGAGCCTCCTGGATGAAAAACTGTTTTTT. Translation gives CASSLAAGSLLDEKLFF.

V usage is TRBV4-2 and J usage is TRBJ1-2; unclear D gene. Germline CDR1 reads LGHNA; CDR2 reads YNFKEQ. Deletions cut 1 base from V and 2 bases from J, with 14 bases between. This CDR3 contains 16 residues. Written as DNA, the CDR3 is TGTGCCAGCAGCCAAGTGGTCGGCGGGAGAAACTATGGCTACACCTTC. Translated, it gives CASSQVVGGRNYGYTF.

The chain has TRBV28 and TRBJ1-4; TRBD1 agrees at 7 bases. This CDR3 contains 18 residues. The V and J ends lost 2 bases and 7 bases, in that order; junction bases with no gene match: 16. Germline V gene sequence: CDR1 MDHEN, CDR2 SYDVKM. The CDR3 coding sequence is TGTGCCAGCAGTTTAAACTCGGGACAGAGTTTAGGTGGTGAAAAACTGTTTTTT. Residues: CASSLNSGQSLGGEKLFF.

The chain employs TRBV7-6 and TRBJ2-7; TRBD1 is a possible D gene (6 bases). The ends were cut back, 5 bases at V and 4 bases at J, with 9 bases in the middle. Germline lookup yields CDR1 SGHVS and CDR2 FNYEAQ. The CDR3 consists of 12 residues. CDR3 DNA sequence: TGTGCCAGCAGCGAACAGGGTTACGAGCAGTACTTC. The encoded protein is CASSEQGYEQYF.

The chain combines TRBV30 with TRBJ1-5, with D uncertain. This CDR3 is built from 13 residues. V lost 2 bases and J 3 bases, leaving 8 bases between the germline ends. Germline CDR1 GTSNPN, CDR2 SVGIG (reference sequence). Written as DNA, the CDR3 is TGTGCCTGGAGTACCGGTACCAATCAGCCCCAGCATTTT. This translates into CAWSTGTNQPQHF.

The chain uses TRBV7-9 and TRBJ1-1; D possibly corresponds to TRBD1 (6 bases). Germline V gene lookup returns CDR1 SEHNR and CDR2 FQNEAQ (reference sequence). V gave up 1 base and J gave up 1 base, with 16 bases separating them. CDR3 length equals 17 residues. The CDR3 spells CASSLVRGGWGNTEAFF. The CDR3 region has the DNA TGTGCCAGCAGCTTAGTTCGGGGGGGCTGGGGGAACACTGAAGCTTTCTTT. The full variable domain, in which reference TRBV7-9 and TRBJ1-1 provide the parts outside the CDR3, is DTGVSQNPRHKITKRGQNVTFRCDPISEHNRLYWYRQTLGQGPEFLTYFQNEAQLEKSRLLSDRFSAERPKGSFSTLEIQRTEQGDSAMYLCASSLVRGGWGNTEAFFGQGTRLTVV.

The chain joins TRBV7-9 to TRBJ2-7, with 13 bases fitting TRBD2. CDR3 length: 17 amino acids. V lost 2 bases to trimming and J lost 2 bases; unmatched junction nucleotides: 6. Germline lookup yields CDR1 SEHNR and CDR2 FQNEAQ (reference sequence). CDR3 loop: CASSLPETSGRTYEQYF. The CDR3 nucleotides are TGTGCCAGCAGCTTACCGGAGACTAGCGGGAGGACCTACGAGCAGTACTTC.

The V and J genes are TRBV4-3 and TRBJ2-3; D remains ambiguous. Germline assignment: CDR1 LGHNA and CDR2 YSLEER. Trimming took off 1 base at V and 2 bases at J, with 10 bases between the two ends. This CDR3 is built from 15 residues. CDR3 bases: TGCGCCAGCAGCCAAGGAGGCGAGTACACAGATACGCAGTATTTT. It is translated as CASSQGGEYTDTQYF.